The source of this TCR beta chain is a study of blood T cell repertoires in COVID-19. Germline V gene lookup returns CDR1 SGHTA and CDR2 FQGNSA. The CDR3 spans 13 residues. Trimming cost V 1 base and J 3 bases, with 6 bases left between them. This clone has just one count. Here immunoSEQ multiplex PCR was the method, and the copy in TCRdb shows in-frame clones only, minus some. The sample holds 200,000 to 250,000 clones; around 81% are singletons and the top ten take roughly 13%. What was sequenced was peripheral blood. The sequence derives from a human donor in a cohort sampled during active COVID-19. This chain uses TRBV7-2 with TRBJ2-5, with D unclear. The DNA of the CDR3 is TGTGCCAGCAGCTTAGTAGAGAAAGAGACCCAGTACTTC. It yields the protein CASSLVEKETQYF. The variable domain in full, completed from reference TRBV7-2 and TRBJ2-5, reads GAGVSQSPSNKVTEKGKDVELRCDPISGHTALYWYRQSLGQGLEFLIYFQGNSAPDKSGLPSDRFSAERTGGSVSTLTIQRTQQEDSAVYLCASSLVEKETQYFGPGTRLLVL.